The clone carrying this T cell receptor beta chain was detected many times. Its antigen is currently unknown. This entry is derived from a study of identical twins. Carrying unique molecular identifiers, the cDNA also gained a universal primer site through template switching. TCRdb passed the 5' RACE reads through MiXCR, listing each CDR3 protein once. This table has around 500,000 distinct CDR3 sequences, around 14% appearing once. Study-level points and caveats: Reduced insertions were recorded for abundant cord blood beta clonotypes, with no such pattern in memory repertoires. Conclusions leaned on cross-sectional statistical analysis and did not track the same donors over time. Out-of-frame alpha sequences shared by twins showed excess low generation probability.

CDR3 length equals 17 residues. V shed 5 bases and J 4 bases; nucleotides not matched to a gene: 11. These same data were also listed under a study on yellow fever vaccine responses in identical twins.

The rearrangement links TRBV12-3 or TRBV12-4 to TRBJ2-5, with 12 bases identical to TRBD2. This receptor was taken from a woman aged 18 to 35 in good health. Material: CD4+ T cells sorted from blood. The CDR3 sequence: CASSQTSGGSRRETQYF. DNA for the CDR3: TGTGCCAGCAGTCAGACTAGCGGGGGCTCCAGAAGAGAGACCCAGTACTTC.